These 16 T cell receptor beta chains were all obtained from the same sample, sequenced in a study of blood T cell repertoires in COVID-19. Some clones are missing from TCRdb's copy, which holds only in-frame ones; the method was immunoSEQ multiplex PCR. The repertoire holds about 120,000 clones, with over 65% as singletons. Material: peripheral blood. The receptors stem from an elderly woman with acute or convalescent COVID-19.

In this sample, this clone turned up once. This sequence joins TRBV18 and TRBJ1-2; D perhaps matches TRBD1 (5 bases). Trimming pared 1 base from V and 8 bases from J, leaving 11 bases between. This CDR3 comprises 13 residues. Germline V gene lookup returns CDR1 KGHSH and CDR2 LQKENI. CDR3 in amino acids: CASSPRGAEGYTF. The CDR3, as DNA: TGTGCCAGCTCACCACGCGGGGCTGAAGGCTACACCTTC.

The V gene is TRBV2, the J gene TRBJ2-3; 11 bases map to TRBD2. Germline trimming cut 6 bases from V and 9 bases from J; bases unmatched to any gene: 11. The germline gives CDR1 SNHLY, CDR2 FYNNEI. There are 15 residues in the CDR3. CDR3 sequence (DNA): TGTGCCAGCAGGCGACTAGCGGGGATAGAGTCCACGCAGTATTTT. It yields the protein CASRRLAGIESTQYF.

The chain couples TRBV19 to TRBJ2-2, with D perhaps matching TRBD1 (7 bases). The CDR3 sequence is 16 residues long. Germline-derived CDR1 and CDR2 are LNHDA and SQIVND (reference sequence). Between the trimmed V and J ends, which lost 4 bases and 3 bases, there was a span of 15 bases. CDR3 DNA: TGTGCCAGTAGTACCATACAGGGGAGGTACACCGGGGAGCTGTTTTTT. Translating it yields CASSTIQGRYTGELFF.

This chain connects TRBV18 to TRBJ1-1; D might be TRBD1 (6 bases). Trimming removed 3 bases at V and 5 bases at J, with 13 bases between. The CDR3 is 14 residues long. Looked up from germline, CDR1 is KGHSH and CDR2 is LQKENI. DNA for the CDR3: TGTGCCAGCTCACCCACAGGGTCACTAACTGAAGCTTTCTTT. It specifies CASSPTGSLTEAFF.

This clone has a single count. J is TRBJ1-1 and V is TRBV5-1; tentative D call: TRBD1 (5 bases). The V end was cut by 2 bases, the J end by 4 bases, with 9 bases between. From germline, CDR1 is SGHRS and CDR2 YFSETQ. The CDR3 sequence is 13 residues long. Here the CDR3 DNA reads TGCGCCAGCAGCTTTCAGGGTGGCACTGAAGCTTTCTTT. This gives the protein CASSFQGGTEAFF. The full variable domain, completed using reference TRBV5-1 and TRBJ1-1, is KAGVTQTPRYLIKTRGQQVTLSCSPISGHRSVSWYQQTPGQGLQFLFEYFSETQRNKGNFPGRFSGRQFSNSRSEMNVSTLELGDSALYLCASSFQGGTEAFFGQGTRLTVV.

This clone was counted a single time. The chain has TRBV27 and TRBJ2-7; 13 bases align to TRBD2. Germline V lookup: CDR1 MNHEY, CDR2 SMNVEV (reference sequence). J lost 1 base, V lost 4 bases, and 7 bases had no gene match. This CDR3 has 17 amino acids. The CDR3 region is CASSSVRGLAGSYEQYF. The CDR3 nucleotides are TGTGCCAGCAGTTCAGTTCGGGGACTAGCGGGATCCTACGAGCAGTACTTC.

This clone was picked up a small number of times. This chain connects TRBV5-1 to TRBJ2-2; 8 positions agree with TRBD1. The V segment lost 1 base and the J segment 4 bases; nucleotides outside the gene matches: 6. This CDR3 spans 16 amino acids. Germline CDR1 is SGHRS and CDR2 is YFSETQ. CDR3 coding DNA: TGCGCCAGCAGCTTGTCAGGGGGCGCGGGCACCGGGGAGCTGTTTTTT. Residues: CASSLSGGAGTGELFF. The whole variable domain, remainder taken from reference TRBV5-1 and TRBJ2-2, is KAGVTQTPRYLIKTRGQQVTLSCSPISGHRSVSWYQQTPGQGLQFLFEYFSETQRNKGNFPGRFSGRQFSNSRSEMNVSTLELGDSALYLCASSLSGGAGTGELFFGEGSRLTVL.

The chain couples TRBV5-5 to TRBJ1-2; 8 bases map to TRBD1. The V and J ends lost 3 bases and 4 bases, in that order; junction bases with no gene match: 2. In germline, CDR1 is SGHKS, CDR2 YYEKEE (reference sequence). The CDR3 totals 13 residues. This chain's CDR3 is CASSSGGTYGYTF. CDR3 sequence (DNA): TGTGCCAGCAGCTCAGGGGGCACCTATGGCTACACCTTC.

The DNA of the CDR3 is TGTGCCAGCAGTCGCTGGACAGCAAGCAATAGCAATCAGCCCCAGCATTTT. Its protein product is CASSRWTASNSNQPQHF. J is TRBJ1-5 and V is TRBV27, with D perhaps TRBD1 (6 bases). Germline V gives CDR1 MNHEY, CDR2 SMNVEV (reference sequence). V dropped 5 bases and J dropped 0 bases, with 17 bases sitting between them. This CDR3 has 17 amino acids.

The chain links TRBV6-5 to TRBJ1-2; D might be TRBD1 (6 bases). The germline V gene encodes CDR1 MNHEY and CDR2 SVGAGI. This CDR3 is built from 13 residues. V was clipped by 8 bases and J by 6 bases, with 16 bases between them. The CDR3 DNA sequence: TGTGCCAGCGACCCTGGACAGATGCATGGCTACACCTTC. It codes for CASDPGQMHGYTF.

The chain uses TRBV7-6 and TRBJ2-3; 7 nucleotides match TRBD1. The CDR3 is 15 amino acids. Looked up from germline, CDR1 is SGHVS and CDR2 is FNYEAQ. Trimming removed 5 bases from V and 2 bases from J; junction bases left unmatched: 7. CDR3 residues: CASSKTGAHTDTQYF. CDR3 coding DNA: TGTGCCAGCAGCAAAACAGGGGCCCACACAGATACGCAGTATTTT.

The V call is TRBV9, the J call TRBJ2-1, with D maybe TRBD2 (6 bases). Germline values: CDR1 SGDLS, CDR2 YYNGEE. The V and J ends lost 0 bases and 7 bases respectively, with 17 bases between them. CDR3 length: 16 amino acids. The DNA of the CDR3 is TGTGCCAGCAGCGTAGCCCCCTCACTAGCAGCAAATGAGCAGTTCTTC. Encoded protein: CASSVAPSLAANEQFF.

The chain joins TRBV27 to TRBJ1-5; a weak D match, TRBD1 (5 bases). This CDR3 has 14 residues. Germline V lookup: CDR1 MNHEY, CDR2 SMNVEV (reference sequence). V dropped 5 bases and J dropped 7 bases, with 15 bases sitting between them. CDR3 residues: CASSGAGGGQPQHF. In DNA form, the CDR3 reads TGTGCCAGCAGTGGGGCCGGCGGGGGACAGCCCCAGCATTTT.

The J gene is TRBJ2-7, the V gene TRBV15, with D unresolved. Germline V gene data show CDR1 as LNHNV and CDR2 as YYDKDF (reference sequence). V gave up 0 bases and J gave up 0 bases, with 6 bases separating them. The CDR3 has 14 amino acids. CDR3 DNA: TGTGCCACCAGCAGAGAGGCTGCCTCCTACGAGCAGTACTTC. Translating gives CATSREAASYEQYF.

Only a few counts were recorded for this clone. The V and J genes are TRBV5-1 and TRBJ2-7; 9 nucleotides match TRBD1. CDR3 length: 15 residues. CDR1 is SGHRS and CDR2 is YFSETQ in the germline V gene. V gave up 2 bases and J gave up 1 base; unmatched junction bases: 4. Here the CDR3 DNA reads TGCGCCAGCAGCTTCGGGACAGGGAGTTCCTACGAGCAGTACTTC. Translating gives CASSFGTGSSYEQYF.

The chain uses TRBV4-1 and TRBJ1-6; 7 bases agree with TRBD1. The CDR3 is 18 residues long. Germline values: CDR1 MGHRA, CDR2 YSYEKL. V was pared by 0 bases and J by 10 bases, with 15 bases of the junction left unmatched. CDR3 bases: TGCGCCAGCAGCCAAGAAGGGGGAACAGGGGCTCTTAACTCACCCCTCCACTTT. It yields the protein CASSQEGGTGALNSPLHF.